These T cell receptor beta chains were read from a single sample in a study of cytomegalovirus exposure and HLA in healthy donors. Profiled with immunoSEQ multiplex PCR; TCRdb holds only in-frame clones, not every one. The repertoire consists of 110,000 or so clones, with roughly 86% occurring once and the leading ten covering approximately 4.9%. The sample consisted of PBMCs. The receptor set was obtained from a man younger than 35 in good health and CMV-seronegative. Both conserved end residues are part of each CDR3. The D gene is left open where the match is weak. Clone size is shown for a subset of rows, as once, few, many or a class of expanded clone.

D gene	V gene	J gene	clone size	CDR3 DNA	CDR3 protein
.	TRBV30	TRBJ1-1	few	TGTGCCTGCCAGGGTTCTGCGGCTGAAGCTTTCTTT	CACQGSAAEAFF
.	TRBV10-3	TRBJ1-2	.	TGTGCCATCAGTAAGACACTTACTAGTAGCTCCCTACTCTATGGCTACACCTTC	CAISKTLTSSSLLYGYTF
TRBD2	TRBV30	TRBJ2-5	.	TGTGCCTGGAGTACGAGGGAGACTAGCGGGGTAGAGACCCAGTACTTC	CAWSTRETSGVETQYF
TRBD2	TRBV30	TRBJ2-6	once	TGTGCCGGGGAGGGCGCGGGGGCCAACGTCCTGACTTTC	CAGEGAGANVLTF
.	TRBV6-5	TRBJ1-1	.	TGTGCCAGCAGCTGGGCCTTAGAGACTGAAGCTTTCTTT	CASSWALETEAFF
.	TRBV6-4	TRBJ1-6	few	TGTGCCAGCAGGGCCCTCGGGACCTATAATTCACCCCTCCACTTT	CASRALGTYNSPLHF
.	TRBV27	TRBJ1-5	.	TGTGCCAGCAGTTTGGCGAGGAATCAGCCCCAGCATTTT	CASSLARNQPQHF
TRBD1	TRBV5-4	TRBJ1-1	.	TGTGCCAGCAGCCGGGACAGGGGAAGGTCTGAAGCTTTCTTT	CASSRDRGRSEAFF
TRBD1	TRBV30	TRBJ2-3	.	TGTGCCTGCAACCTCCCGGGACAGGGGGTGGGGGATACGCAGTATTTT	CACNLPGQGVGDTQYF
.	TRBV19	TRBJ1-6	few	TGTGCCAGTAGTATCGGTCTACCCGTCGGGTCACCCCTCCACTTT	CASSIGLPVGSPLHF
.	TRBV21-1	TRBJ2-1	.	TGTGCCAGCAGCAGGGGCAGTAGCTCCTACAATGAGCAGTTCTTC	CASSRGSSSYNEQFF
.	TRBV19	TRBJ1-2	once	TGTGCCACCCTAGAGGAGGGGCCTATCTATGGCTACACCTTC	CATLEEGPIYGYTF
TRBD2	TRBV4-2	TRBJ2-5	.	TGTGCCAGCAGCTACGTGGGCGGGAGTGGCCAAGAGACCCAGTACTTC	CASSYVGGSGQETQYF
TRBD2	TRBV11-3	TRBJ2-5	.	TGTGCCAGCAGCTACCGTGGGGGGGGAGAGACCCAGTACTTC	CASSYRGGGETQYF
TRBD1	TRBV5-1	TRBJ2-1	.	TGCGCCAGCAGCTGGACGGAACAGGGGGCTGGGGATGAGCAGTTCTTC	CASSWTEQGAGDEQFF
TRBD1	TRBV7-6	TRBJ2-7	.	TGTGCCAGCAGCTTAGGTCGTCGACAGGGGGACGAGCAGTACTTC	CASSLGRRQGDEQYF
TRBD2	TRBV7-2	TRBJ2-7	.	TGTGCCAGCAGCTTAGAGGCTAGCGGGAGCGCCTACGAGCAGTACTTC	CASSLEASGSAYEQYF
.	TRBV5-1	TRBJ2-5	.	TGCGCCAGCAGCTTGGAGGTGGGGGGGGCCATTCACCGCCAAGAGACCCAGTACTTC	CASSLEVGGAIHRQETQYF
.	TRBV2	TRBJ1-2	.	TGTGCCAGCAGTGAAGCGCTTCGAAGGGGGTACGGCTACACCTTC	CASSEALRRGYGYTF
TRBD2	TRBV18	TRBJ2-1	.	TGTGCCAGCTCACCACAGGGCGGGGGGGAGCAGTTCTTC	CASSPQGGGEQFF
TRBD1	TRBV14	TRBJ2-5	.	TGTGCCAGCAGCCCGACAGGGGGGAGGACCCAGTACTTC	CASSPTGGRTQYF